The 6 T cell receptor beta chains in this list originate from one sample, sequenced in a study of blood T cells in healthy people across ages. Primers used in a second PCR of roughly 6 to 12 cycles were a sample-barcoded 5' primer and a J-beta primer mix. TCRdb reanalysed the 5' RACE reads using MiXCR and keeps one entry per CDR3 protein. Of 2 million or so distinct CDR3 sequences in the sample, just under 50% are singletons; the top ten hold approximately 2.1%. Sequenced material: blood. These receptors were taken from a woman aged 35 to 49 in good health.

This clonotype was seen ten or more times. This chain joins TRBV3-1 and TRBJ2-5; unclear D gene. This CDR3 region has 13 residues. CDR1 and CDR2 (germline): LGHDT, YNNKEL (reference sequence). V was trimmed by 1 base and J by 5 bases, leaving 8 bases between them. CDR3 bases: TGTGCCAGCAGCCAAGGACTCCCGGAGACCCAGTACTTC. It is translated as CASSQGLPETQYF.

The rearrangement joins TRBV6-2 or TRBV6-3 to TRBJ2-3, with TRBD2 identical over 9 bases. CDR1 and CDR2 from the germline V gene are MNHEY and SVGEGT. V dropped 5 bases and J dropped 5; count of bases not matched to a gene: 5. There are 14 residues in the CDR3. The CDR3 DNA sequence: TGTGCCAGCAGTATAGCGGGGGCTGGAGATACGCAGTATTTT. Encoded protein: CASSIAGAGDTQYF.

The table lists this clonotype with a few counts. This rearrangement joins TRBV28 to TRBJ2-3; D may correspond to TRBD1 or TRBD2 (5 bases each). Germline V gene data show CDR1 as MDHEN and CDR2 as SYDVKM. Trimming took off 4 bases at V and 10 bases at J, with 21 bases between the two ends. The CDR3 sequence is 15 residues long. For the CDR3, the DNA is TGTGCCAGCAGTTACCCGGGACCCCAATCCATCGCGCAGTATTTT. It encodes CASSYPGPQSIAQYF.

This chain links TRBV3-1 with TRBJ2-3; D possibly corresponds to TRBD2 (7 bases). CDR1 and CDR2 (germline): LGHDT, YNNKEL (reference sequence). The CDR3 totals 16 residues. V was clipped by 2 bases and J by 5 bases, with 17 bases between them. This CDR3 reads CASSQLTGGGGDTQYF. The CDR3 DNA sequence: TGTGCCAGCAGCCAATTAACGGGGGGCGGGGGAGATACGCAGTATTTT.

The chain recombines TRBV28 with TRBJ1-1, with 10 positions matching TRBD1. J was trimmed by 1 base and V by 5 bases; bases with no gene match: 4. The length of the CDR3 is 15 residues. Germline V gene sequence: CDR1 MDHEN, CDR2 SYDVKM. The CDR3 bases are TGTGCCAGCAGTATCCGGACAGGGGGGAACACTGAAGCTTTCTTT. It encodes CASSIRTGGNTEAFF.

The chain recombines TRBV20-1 with TRBJ2-7, with 7 bases identical to TRBD2. The CDR3 is 14 amino acids. Germline loops: CDR1 DFQATT, CDR2 SNEGSKA (reference sequence). The junction had 17 bases not matched to a gene; V was cut back by 5 bases and J by 10 bases. CDR3 nucleotides: TGCAGTGCTGGCGGGGGTCGCCTCCATAAGGCCCAGTACTTC. This translates into CSAGGGRLHKAQYF.